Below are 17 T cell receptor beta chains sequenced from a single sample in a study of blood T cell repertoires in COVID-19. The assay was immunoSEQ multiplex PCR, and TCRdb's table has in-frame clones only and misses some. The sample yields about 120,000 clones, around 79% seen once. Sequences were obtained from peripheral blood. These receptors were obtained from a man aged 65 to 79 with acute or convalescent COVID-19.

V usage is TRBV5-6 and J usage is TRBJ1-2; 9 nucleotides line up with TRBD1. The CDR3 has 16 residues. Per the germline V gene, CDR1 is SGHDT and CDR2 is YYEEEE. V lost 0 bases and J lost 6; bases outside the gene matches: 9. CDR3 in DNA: TGTGCCAGCAGCTTGGCCGGGTACAGGGGGCTCGATGGCTACACCTTC. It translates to CASSLAGYRGLDGYTF.

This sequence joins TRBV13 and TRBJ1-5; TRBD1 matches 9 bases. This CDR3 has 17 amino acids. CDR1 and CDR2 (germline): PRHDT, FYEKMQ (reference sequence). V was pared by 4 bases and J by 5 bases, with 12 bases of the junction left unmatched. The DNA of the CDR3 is TGTGCCAGCAGCTCCAGAGCACAGGGGGCGTCCCATCAGCCCCAGCATTTT. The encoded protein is CASSSRAQGASHQPQHF.

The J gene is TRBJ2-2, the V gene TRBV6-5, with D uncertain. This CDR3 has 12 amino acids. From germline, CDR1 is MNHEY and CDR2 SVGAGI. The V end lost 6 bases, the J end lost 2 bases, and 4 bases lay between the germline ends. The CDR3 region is CASSGNTGELFF. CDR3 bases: TGTGCCAGCAGCGGTAACACCGGGGAGCTGTTTTTT.

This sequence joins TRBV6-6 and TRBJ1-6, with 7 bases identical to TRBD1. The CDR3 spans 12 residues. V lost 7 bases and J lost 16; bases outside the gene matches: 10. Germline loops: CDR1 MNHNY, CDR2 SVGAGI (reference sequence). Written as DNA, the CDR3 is TGTGCCAGCAAGTGGACAGGAACAACACTCCACTTT. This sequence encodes CASKWTGTTLHF.

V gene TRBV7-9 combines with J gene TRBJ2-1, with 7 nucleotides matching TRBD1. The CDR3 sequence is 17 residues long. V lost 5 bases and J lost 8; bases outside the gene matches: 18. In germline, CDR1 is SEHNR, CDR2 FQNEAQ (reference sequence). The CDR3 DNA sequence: TGTGCCAGCAGCCTCCTCGCTACAGGGGCGAAGTCAGATGAGCAGTTCTTC. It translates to CASSLLATGAKSDEQFF.

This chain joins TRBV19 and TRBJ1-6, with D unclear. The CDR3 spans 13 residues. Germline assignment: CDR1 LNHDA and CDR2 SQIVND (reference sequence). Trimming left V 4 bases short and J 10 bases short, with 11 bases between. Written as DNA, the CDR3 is TGTGCCAGTAGTACCACCCTGGGCTCACCCCTCCACTTT. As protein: CASSTTLGSPLHF.

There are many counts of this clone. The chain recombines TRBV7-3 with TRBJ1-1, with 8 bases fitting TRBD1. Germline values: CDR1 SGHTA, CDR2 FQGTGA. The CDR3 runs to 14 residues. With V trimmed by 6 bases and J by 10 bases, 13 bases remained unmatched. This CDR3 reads CASSPTTGASAAFF. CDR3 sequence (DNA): TGTGCCAGCAGTCCAACGACAGGGGCGTCGGCAGCTTTCTTT.

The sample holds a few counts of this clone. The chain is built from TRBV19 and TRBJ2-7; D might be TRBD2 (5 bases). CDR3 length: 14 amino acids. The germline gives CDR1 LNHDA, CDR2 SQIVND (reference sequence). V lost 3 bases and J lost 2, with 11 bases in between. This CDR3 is CASSMRVPPYEQYF. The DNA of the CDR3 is TGTGCCAGTAGTATGAGGGTGCCCCCCTACGAGCAGTACTTC.

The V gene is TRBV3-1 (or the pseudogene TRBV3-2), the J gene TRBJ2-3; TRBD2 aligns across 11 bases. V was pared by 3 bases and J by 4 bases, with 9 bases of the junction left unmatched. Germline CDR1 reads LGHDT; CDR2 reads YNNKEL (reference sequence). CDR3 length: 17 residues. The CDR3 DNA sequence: TGTGCCAGCAGCCACCCCTTTAGCGGGGGGGCCCCAGATACGCAGTATTTT. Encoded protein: CASSHPFSGGAPDTQYF.

In DNA, the CDR3 is TGTGCCTGGTCCTCTCTTGGGGGGAATTCACCCCTCCACTTT. As protein: CAWSSLGGNSPLHF. The chain recombines TRBV30 with TRBJ1-6, with D perhaps matching TRBD1 (5 bases). The length of the CDR3 is 14 residues. Trimming removed 5 bases at V and 7 bases at J, with 15 bases between. The V gene's germline CDR1 is GTSNPN and CDR2 SVGIG (reference sequence).

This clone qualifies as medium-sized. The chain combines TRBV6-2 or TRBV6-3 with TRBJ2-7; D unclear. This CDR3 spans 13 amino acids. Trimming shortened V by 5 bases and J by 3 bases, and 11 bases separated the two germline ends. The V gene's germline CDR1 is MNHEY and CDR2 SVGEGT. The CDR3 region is CASSRPYNYEQYF. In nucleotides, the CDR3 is TGTGCCAGCAGTCGTCCCTATAACTACGAGCAGTACTTC.

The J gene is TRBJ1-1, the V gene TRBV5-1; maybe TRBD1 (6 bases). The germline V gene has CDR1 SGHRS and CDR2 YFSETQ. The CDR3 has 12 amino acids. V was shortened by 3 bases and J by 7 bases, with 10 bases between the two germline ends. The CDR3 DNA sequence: TGCGCCAGCAGCTCGGACAGCCATGAAGCTTTCTTT. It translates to CASSSDSHEAFF. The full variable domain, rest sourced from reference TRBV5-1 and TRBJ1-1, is KAGVTQTPRYLIKTRGQQVTLSCSPISGHRSVSWYQQTPGQGLQFLFEYFSETQRNKGNFPGRFSGRQFSNSRSEMNVSTLELGDSALYLCASSSDSHEAFFGQGTRLTVV.

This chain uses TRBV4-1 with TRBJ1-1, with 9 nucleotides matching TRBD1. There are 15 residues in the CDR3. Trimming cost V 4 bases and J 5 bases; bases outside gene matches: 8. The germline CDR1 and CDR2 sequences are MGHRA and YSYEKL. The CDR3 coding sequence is TGCGCCAGCAGCCTTTGGACAGGGGCGGGGACTGAAGCTTTCTTT. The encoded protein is CASSLWTGAGTEAFF.

CDR3 in amino acids: CAWSWGGNNQPQHF. The DNA for the CDR3 is TGTGCCTGGAGCTGGGGGGGGAACAATCAGCCCCAGCATTTT. The chain joins TRBV30 to TRBJ1-5, with D possibly being TRBD1 (5 bases). Germline values: CDR1 GTSNPN, CDR2 SVGIG (reference sequence). This CDR3 contains 14 residues. Trimming left V 3 bases short and J 3 bases short, with 12 bases between.

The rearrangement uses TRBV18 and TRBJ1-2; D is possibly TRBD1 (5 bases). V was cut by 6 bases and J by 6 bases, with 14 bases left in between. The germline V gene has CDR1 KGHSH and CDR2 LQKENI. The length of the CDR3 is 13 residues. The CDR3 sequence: CASSSTAGDGYTF. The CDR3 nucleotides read TGTGCCAGCTCTTCCACTGCGGGGGATGGCTACACCTTC.

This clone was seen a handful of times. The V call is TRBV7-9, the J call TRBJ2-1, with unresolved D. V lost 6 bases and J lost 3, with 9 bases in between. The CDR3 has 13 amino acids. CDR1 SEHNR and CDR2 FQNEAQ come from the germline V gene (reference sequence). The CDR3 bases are TGTGCCAGCAGGGCTAGATTCTACAATGAGCAGTTCTTC. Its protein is CASRARFYNEQFF.

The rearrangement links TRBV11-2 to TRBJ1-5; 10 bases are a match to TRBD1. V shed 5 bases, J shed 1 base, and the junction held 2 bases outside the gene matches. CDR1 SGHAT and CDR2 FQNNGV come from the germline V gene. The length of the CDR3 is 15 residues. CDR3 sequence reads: CASSQDRGSNQPQHF. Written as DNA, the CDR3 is TGTGCCAGCAGCCAGGACAGGGGGAGCAATCAGCCCCAGCATTTT.